The T cell receptor beta chain under discussion was sequenced for a study of blood T cell repertoires in COVID-19 (dated by TCRdb to the early 2020s). Regarding the research as a whole: The collaborator samples originated in the United States, Italy and Spain and spanned the acute and convalescent phases of COVID-19. The prospective study material was composed of cDNA or gDNA derived from T cells, B-cell-depleted T cells, or PBMCs. The samples were drawn from two sources: the first 160 participants of the ongoing ImmuneRACE study, and 1,200 or so subjects contributed by 6 global collaborators. Nearly every sample came with metadata listing a de-identified subject ID, COVID-19 status, age in years and sex. The dataset comprised deeply sampled blood TCRbeta repertoires from subjects exposed to, actively infected with, or recovered from COVID-19. Where available, HLA class I and class II types were obtained from metadata supplied by the sample provider rather than from assay-based typing. The repertoires were released in a freely available public database intended as a resource for research on the immune response to SARS-CoV-2.

The CDR3 sequence holds 14 residues, the cysteine and phenylalanine included. Of all the DNA, just the CDR3 is kept, 42 bases in frame from base 1. Unmatched junction bases come to 3, with V trimmed by 1 base and J by 4 bases. CDR1 and CDR2 are drawn from the germline V gene (reference sequence): LNHDA, SQIVND. TCRbeta CDR3 regions were amplified from genomic DNA by means of the immunoSEQ Assay, a bias-controlled multiplex PCR. On the authors' methods: The number of nucleated cells in each sample was estimated by amplification of reference gene primers within the assay. Sequence reads were collapsed and filtered to measure the absolute abundance of every unique TCRbeta CDR3 rearrangement. For each sample, productive Simpson clonality was calculated as the square root of Simpson's diversity index over productive rearrangements. The clones in this table, taken by TCRdb from immuneACCESS, are in-frame only. Not every clone is retained; where verified, under half of the shortfall comes from an unresolved V gene, and the cause of the rest is unknown. V, J and clone size reflect that table, while D and trimming were determined from the DNA. The sample table shows 250,000 to 300,000 clones, and 85% to 90% are seen once. The top ten clones comprise 3.6% of the sample.

Collaborating institutions collected whole blood in K2EDTA tubes following their own protocols. For TCRbeta analysis, collaborators shipped samples as frozen whole blood, isolated PBMCs, or DNA extracted from either of those sample types. This clone was seen a handful of times. Its antigen is still unknown. No quality values exist for individual bases; no much larger clone is one base distant. Points the paper makes about the study in general: Clinical and demographic metadata were provided uncurated, with the amount varying by source and participant.

The receptor was derived from a man between 18 and 35 years old with active or convalescent COVID-19. Sequencing was performed on peripheral blood. The chain is encoded by TRBV19 joined to TRBJ2-7; 8 bases in the junction line up with TRBD2. The sequenced DNA: TGTGCCAGTAGTATAGGCGGACTAGCTTACGAGCAGTACTTC. This gives the protein CASSIGGLAYEQYF.